The clone carrying this TCR beta chain was picked up many times. The antigen remains unidentified. This sample was taken from a study of T cell repertoires in cytomegalovirus infection. From the reads, TCRdb called clonotypes with MiXCR, one entry per CDR3 protein. The table lists 400,000 or so distinct CDR3 sequences, about a sixth of them singletons. Study results and limitations: HLA-C-restricted TCR beta clonotypes specific for CMV led the ex vivo response.

V was shortened by 5 bases and J by 5 bases, with 7 bases between the two germline ends. This CDR3 is 11 amino acids long. The V gene's germline CDR1 is SEHNR and CDR2 FQNEAQ (reference sequence). The clonotype was recovered from a human donor in good health (CMV status not recorded). Some clones in this sample may be carry-over from other donors' samples. Sequencing was carried out using PBMCs. V usage is TRBV7-9 and J usage is TRBJ2-7; D call uncertain. The CDR3 DNA reads as TGTGCCAGCAGCCACGCCAACGAGCAGTACTTC. It codes for CASSHANEQYF.